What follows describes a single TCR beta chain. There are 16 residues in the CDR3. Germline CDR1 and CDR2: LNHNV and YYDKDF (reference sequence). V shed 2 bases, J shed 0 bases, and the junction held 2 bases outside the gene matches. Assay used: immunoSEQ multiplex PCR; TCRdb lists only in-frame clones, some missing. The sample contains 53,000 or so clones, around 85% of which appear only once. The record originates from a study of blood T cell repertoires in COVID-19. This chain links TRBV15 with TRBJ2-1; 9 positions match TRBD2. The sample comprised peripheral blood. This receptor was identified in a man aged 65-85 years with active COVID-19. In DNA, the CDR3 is TGTGCCACCAGCAGATTTAGCGGGAGCTCCTACAATGAGCAGTTCTTC. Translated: CATSRFSGSSYNEQFF.